This is a list of T cell receptor beta chains from one sample in a study of naive and memory T cell subsets. Each CDR3 protein gets one entry after TCRdb re-called the 5' RACE reads with MiXCR. The sample has roughly 60,000 distinct CDR3 sequences; around 7.7% are singletons. These receptors originate from a male donor in good health. The CDR3 runs from the conserved cysteine through the conserved F or W. The D gene is left open where the match is weak. For some rows the clone size is stated as once, few or many, or as a class when expanded; others skip it.

d_call: .; clone_size: many; j_call: TRBJ2-7; v_call: TRBV9; cdr3_length: 14; cdr3_aa: CASSPRDANTDQYF; cdr3_nt: TGTGCCAGCAGCCCCCGGGACGCCAACACGGATCAGTACTTC
d_call: TRBD1; clone_size: many; j_call: TRBJ2-3; v_call: TRBV7-8; cdr3_length: 17; cdr3_aa: CASSPSTGRKSTDTQYF; cdr3_nt: TGTGCCAGCAGCCCTTCGACAGGGCGGAAAAGCACAGATACGCAGTATTTT
d_call: .; clone_size: many; j_call: TRBJ2-7; v_call: TRBV12-3/TRBV12-4; cdr3_length: 14; cdr3_aa: CASSFDSVSYEQYF; cdr3_nt: TGTGCCAGCAGTTTCGATAGCGTCTCCTACGAGCAGTACTTC
d_call: .; clone_size: many; j_call: TRBJ2-5; v_call: TRBV5-1; cdr3_length: 14; cdr3_aa: CASSAGQLQETQYF; cdr3_nt: TGCGCCAGCAGCGCCGGACAGCTCCAAGAGACCCAGTACTTC
d_call: TRBD1; clone_size: few; j_call: TRBJ2-3; v_call: TRBV6-5; cdr3_length: 14; cdr3_aa: CASRTGTGADTQYF; cdr3_nt: TGTGCCAGCAGAACCGGGACAGGCGCAGATACGCAGTATTTT
d_call: .; clone_size: .; j_call: TRBJ1-6; v_call: TRBV9; cdr3_length: 13; cdr3_aa: CASSANMNSPLHF; cdr3_nt: TGTGCCAGCAGCGCCAACATGAATTCACCCCTCCACTTT
d_call: .; clone_size: many; j_call: TRBJ1-1; v_call: TRBV18; cdr3_length: 14; cdr3_aa: CASSRTSLNTEAFF; cdr3_nt: TGTGCCAGCTCACGGACATCGCTGAACACTGAAGCTTTCTTT
d_call: .; clone_size: .; j_call: TRBJ2-7; v_call: TRBV18; cdr3_length: 14; cdr3_aa: CASSPPQGSYEQYF; cdr3_nt: TGTGCCAGCTCACCACCCCAGGGCTCGTACGAGCAGTACTTC
d_call: .; clone_size: few; j_call: TRBJ2-1; v_call: TRBV6-5; cdr3_length: 16; cdr3_aa: CASSYSFTAITDEQFF; cdr3_nt: TGTGCCAGCAGTTACTCATTCACAGCGATTACAGATGAGCAGTTCTTC
d_call: .; clone_size: many; j_call: TRBJ2-2; v_call: TRBV19; cdr3_length: 18; cdr3_aa: CASTPGQGSWGAPGELFF; cdr3_nt: TGTGCCAGTACCCCGGGGCAGGGGAGTTGGGGAGCTCCCGGGGAGCTGTTTTTT
d_call: .; clone_size: few; j_call: TRBJ2-1; v_call: TRBV2; cdr3_length: 11; cdr3_aa: CASILGNEQFF; cdr3_nt: TGTGCCAGCATACTCGGCAATGAGCAGTTCTTC
d_call: .; clone_size: .; j_call: TRBJ2-4; v_call: TRBV6-5; cdr3_length: 17; cdr3_aa: CASSPTPGTTPKNIQYF; cdr3_nt: TGTGCCAGCAGTCCGACTCCCGGGACAACTCCCAAAAACATTCAGTACTTC
d_call: .; clone_size: few; j_call: TRBJ2-7; v_call: TRBV6-1; cdr3_length: 11; cdr3_aa: CASSEVPEQYF; cdr3_nt: TGTGCCAGCAGTGAAGTTCCAGAGCAGTACTTC
d_call: .; clone_size: few; j_call: TRBJ1-1; v_call: TRBV7-9; cdr3_length: 15; cdr3_aa: CASSLVGGANTEAFF; cdr3_nt: TGTGCCAGCAGCTTAGTAGGCGGAGCGAACACTGAAGCTTTCTTT
d_call: .; clone_size: few; j_call: TRBJ1-1; v_call: TRBV19; cdr3_length: 13; cdr3_aa: CASSINAGTEAFF; cdr3_nt: TGTGCCAGTAGTATAAACGCGGGTACTGAAGCTTTCTTT
d_call: TRBD2; clone_size: many; j_call: TRBJ2-3; v_call: TRBV9; cdr3_length: 15; cdr3_aa: CASSAGTSGTDTQYF; cdr3_nt: TGTGCCAGCAGCGCCGGGACTAGCGGGACAGATACGCAGTATTTT
d_call: .; clone_size: few; j_call: TRBJ2-1; v_call: TRBV5-6; cdr3_length: 15; cdr3_aa: CASSLGVTSYNEQFF; cdr3_nt: TGTGCCAGCAGCTTAGGGGTGACTTCCTACAATGAGCAGTTCTTC
d_call: TRBD1; clone_size: .; j_call: TRBJ2-7; v_call: TRBV7-2; cdr3_length: 13; cdr3_aa: CASSLGQGEVQYF; cdr3_nt: TGTGCCAGCAGCCTGGGACAGGGGGAGGTGCAGTACTTC
d_call: TRBD2; clone_size: .; j_call: TRBJ2-1; v_call: TRBV20-1; cdr3_length: 13; cdr3_aa: CSARTSGRYEQFF; cdr3_nt: TGCAGTGCTCGGACTAGCGGGAGATATGAGCAGTTCTTC
d_call: .; clone_size: many; j_call: TRBJ1-1; v_call: TRBV2; cdr3_length: 14; cdr3_aa: CASLVGLMNTEAFF; cdr3_nt: TGTGCCAGTTTAGTGGGACTTATGAACACTGAAGCTTTCTTT
d_call: .; clone_size: many; j_call: TRBJ2-7; v_call: TRBV6-1; cdr3_length: 14; cdr3_aa: CASSETGQSYEQYF; cdr3_nt: TGTGCCAGCAGTGAAACGGGCCAGTCCTACGAGCAGTACTTC
d_call: TRBD1; clone_size: few; j_call: TRBJ2-3; v_call: TRBV24-1; cdr3_length: 13; cdr3_aa: CATRDRGQDTQYF; cdr3_nt: TGTGCCACCAGAGACAGGGGACAAGATACGCAGTATTTT